These 7 T cell receptor beta chains were all obtained from the same sample, sequenced in a study of CD8 T cells in ankylosing spondylitis. TCRdb re-called the 5' RACE reads through MiXCR, storing one row per CDR3 protein. In the table there are 50,000 to 70,000 distinct CDR3 sequences, around 6.5% of which are singletons. Input material: synovial fluid, either unsorted or a sorted T cell fraction (not recorded which). These receptors originate from a male donor with ankylosing spondylitis.

The rearrangement links TRBV30 to TRBJ1-1; D not resolved. The CDR3 consists of 13 residues. Trimming pared 4 bases from V and 0 bases from J, leaving 9 bases between. The V gene's germline CDR1 is GTSNPN and CDR2 SVGIG (reference sequence). CDR3: CAWNAELNTEAFF. The CDR3 DNA is TGTGCCTGGAACGCCGAGTTGAACACTGAAGCTTTCTTT.

The chain links TRBV11-3 to TRBJ2-3; 12 nucleotides align to TRBD2. Germline assignment: CDR1 SGHNT and CDR2 YENEEA. The ends lost 5 bases at V and 7 bases at J; junction bases unmatched: 7. This CDR3 has 15 residues. CDR3 in amino acids: CASSARLAGENTQYF. CDR3 coding DNA: TGTGCCAGCAGCGCCCGACTAGCGGGAGAAAATACGCAGTATTTT.

The chain employs TRBV6-4 and TRBJ2-5; D may match TRBD1 or TRBD2 (6 bases each). The CDR3 covers 15 residues. V was shortened by 2 bases and J by 3 bases, with 13 bases between the two germline ends. Looked up from germline, CDR1 is MRHNA and CDR2 is SNTAGT. The CDR3 loop reads CASSDRLGGKETQYF. The CDR3 DNA reads TGTGCCAGCAGTGACCGACTAGGGGGAAAAGAGACCCAGTACTTC.

This clonotype was found many times. The chain combines TRBV7-8 with TRBJ1-1; 7 nucleotides line up with TRBD1. CDR1 is SGHVS, CDR2 FQNEAQ, per germline. This CDR3 is built from 15 residues. J was trimmed by 2 bases and V by 1 base; bases with no gene match: 4. DNA of the CDR3: TGTGCCAGCAGCTTAGTAGGGGACAGTAACACTGAAGCTTTCTTT. It encodes CASSLVGDSNTEAFF.

This clonotype was recorded at least ten times. CDR3 sequence (DNA): TGTGCCACCAGTGAGCCCCGACTGGCGGGAATTATCAATGAGCAGTTCTTC. Translated, it gives CATSEPRLAGIINEQFF. This chain joins TRBV24-1 and TRBJ2-1; TRBD2 might be the D (6 bases). The V end was cut by 4 bases, the J end by 6 bases, with 21 bases between. CDR3 length: 17 amino acids. Looked up from germline, CDR1 is KGHDR and CDR2 is SFDVKD.

This clonotype was counted ten times or more. CDR3 nucleotides: TGTGCCAGCAGCGGAAGGGATATCTCAAAAACAAACGCTGAAGCTTTCTTT. It yields the protein CASSGRDISKTNAEAFF. This chain connects TRBV7-9 to TRBJ1-1; D gene ambiguous. CDR3 size: 17 residues. CDR1 and CDR2 (germline): SEHNR, FQNEAQ (reference sequence). With 5 bases removed from V and 6 bases from J, the gap between germline ends came to 25 bases.

This clonotype appeared a few times. The chain links TRBV4-3 to TRBJ2-2; TRBD2 aligns across 8 bases. There are 15 residues in the CDR3. Germline CDR1 and CDR2: LGHNA and YSLEER. The junction had 4 bases not matched to a gene; V was cut back by 1 base and J by 6 bases. CDR3 amino acids: CASSQAGGRAGELFF. The DNA of the CDR3 is TGCGCCAGCAGCCAAGCGGGAGGGAGGGCCGGGGAGCTGTTTTTT.